These 3 T cell receptor beta chains were sequenced from one sample in a study of OX40 agonist ivuxolimab in advanced cancers. This table comes from immunoSEQ multiplex PCR, and its TCRdb copy is limited to in-frame clones, with some not included. The data hold about 93,000 clones, with 92% observed a single time. This sample comprised CD4+ or CD8+ T cells sorted from blood, obtained in a trial of the OX40 agonist ivuxolimab. The source is an adult with an advanced solid tumor such as melanoma, head and neck, liver or kidney cancer.

V usage is TRBV6-1 and J usage is TRBJ1-1, with D tentatively TRBD1 (6 bases). Germline V CDR1 and CDR2: MNHNS, SASEGT. The CDR3 totals 13 residues. V was clipped by 3 bases and J by 9 bases, with 14 bases between them. The CDR3 spells CASSEAGHLKAFF. CDR3 nucleotide sequence: TGTGCCAGCAGTGAGGCGGGACACCTGAAAGCTTTCTTT.

The rearrangement links TRBV7-6 to TRBJ2-2, with TRBD2 matching 9 bases. V was pared by 4 bases and J by 5 bases, with 8 bases of the junction left unmatched. Germline loops: CDR1 SGHVS, CDR2 FNYEAQ. This CDR3 is built from 16 residues. CDR3 loop: CASSSTSGPGTGELFF. For the CDR3, the DNA is TGTGCCAGCAGCTCGACTAGCGGCCCGGGGACCGGGGAGCTGTTTTTT.

The chain carries TRBV30 and TRBJ1-1; tentatively, D is TRBD1 (6 bases). Trimming removed 2 bases at V and 10 bases at J, with 11 bases between. The germline CDR1 and CDR2 sequences are GTSNPN and SVGIG (reference sequence). The CDR3 loop spans 11 amino acids. The CDR3 DNA reads TGTGCCTGGAGTTACAGGGAGGGAGCTTTCTTT. Translated: CAWSYREGAFF. The variable domain in full, with the rest retrieved from reference TRBV30 and TRBJ1-1, is SQTIHQWPATLVQPVGSPLSLECTVEGTSNPNLYWYRQAAGRGLQLLFYSVGIGQISSEVPQNLSASRPQDRQFILSSKKLLLSDSGFYLCAWSYREGAFFGQGTRLTVV.